The subject of this entry is one T cell receptor beta chain. This record belongs to a study of blood T cell repertoires in COVID-19. V was pared by 5 bases and J by 0 bases, with 14 bases between. CDR1 and CDR2 (germline): SEHNR, FQNEAQ (reference sequence). The CDR3 extends over 16 amino acids. TCRdb's table, derived via immunoSEQ multiplex PCR, lists solely in-frame clones and lacks some. The data contain more than 200,000 clones, around 90% of them singletons. Source material: peripheral blood. The chain recombines TRBV7-9 with TRBJ1-3; maybe TRBD1 (6 bases). The receptor comes from a man between 65 and 85 years old with acute or convalescent COVID-19. CDR3 amino acids: CASSEGGRSSGNTIYF. In DNA form, the CDR3 reads TGTGCCAGCAGCGAAGGGGGACGGAGCTCTGGAAACACCATATATTTT.